The following is a T cell receptor beta chain sequence with its context. The antigen remains undetermined. The sequenced template was RNA, covering the TCR beta CDR3 region. The first-round RT-PCR employed HTBI primers together with the Qiagen OneStep RT-PCR kit. A multiplex PCR was then performed as the second round. TCRdb re-called the multiplex PCR reads with MiXCR, one entry per CDR3 protein. The top ten hold roughly 3.2% of the sample, which has around 400,000 distinct CDR3 sequences, around 21% seen once. These data originate in a study of Graves' ophthalmopathy and Graves' hyperthyroidism. Study-wide results and limits: Cross-validated, the 13-signature model showed 87.88%/81.08% sensitivity/specificity, and 80%/75% in the test set.

This CDR3 spans 16 amino acids. The ends were cut back, 4 bases at V and 1 base at J, with 14 bases in the middle. Germline values: CDR1 SGDLS, CDR2 YYNGEE. Pregnancy or lactation, uncontrolled infections and other autoimmune diseases were grounds for excluding patients. The sequenced material came from peripheral blood. The rearrangement joins TRBV9 to TRBJ2-2; tentatively, D is TRBD1 (6 bases). The sequence was collected from a woman aged 18-30 years with stable Graves' hyperthyroidism. The CDR3 reads CASSSDRQRNTGELFF. The CDR3 bases are TGTGCCAGCAGCAGTGACAGGCAAAGGAACACCGGGGAGCTGTTTTTT. Full variable domain (outside the CDR3, taken from reference TRBV9 and TRBJ2-2): DSGVTQTPKHLITATGQRVTLRCSPRSGDLSVYWYQQSLDQGLQFLIQYYNGEERAKGNILERFSAQQFPDLHSELNLSSLELGDSALYFCASSSDRQRNTGELFFGEGSRLTVL.